Listed here is a single TCR beta chain. Different DNA sequences within this sample yield the same CDR3. Per the germline V gene, CDR1 is SGHDT and CDR2 is YYEEEE. This CDR3 region has 14 residues. Unmatched junction bases numbered 8, after V lost 5 bases and J lost 6 bases. The repertoire was sequenced with immunoSEQ multiplex PCR; TCRdb's copy has only in-frame clones and lacks some. There are fewer than 50,000 clones in the sample; approximately 79% occur only once, and around 4.5% lies in the top ten. The data belong to a study of immune evolution from preneoplasia to lung adenocarcinoma. The chain couples TRBV5-6 to TRBJ1-5; TRBD1 aligns across 7 bases. Input material: FFPE invasive lung adenocarcinoma tissue. The receptor was derived from a person in their sixties with lung adenocarcinoma. CDR3 coding DNA: TGTGCCAGCAGACGAACAGGGGATAGTCAGCCCCAGCATTTT. Protein product: CASRRTGDSQPQHF.